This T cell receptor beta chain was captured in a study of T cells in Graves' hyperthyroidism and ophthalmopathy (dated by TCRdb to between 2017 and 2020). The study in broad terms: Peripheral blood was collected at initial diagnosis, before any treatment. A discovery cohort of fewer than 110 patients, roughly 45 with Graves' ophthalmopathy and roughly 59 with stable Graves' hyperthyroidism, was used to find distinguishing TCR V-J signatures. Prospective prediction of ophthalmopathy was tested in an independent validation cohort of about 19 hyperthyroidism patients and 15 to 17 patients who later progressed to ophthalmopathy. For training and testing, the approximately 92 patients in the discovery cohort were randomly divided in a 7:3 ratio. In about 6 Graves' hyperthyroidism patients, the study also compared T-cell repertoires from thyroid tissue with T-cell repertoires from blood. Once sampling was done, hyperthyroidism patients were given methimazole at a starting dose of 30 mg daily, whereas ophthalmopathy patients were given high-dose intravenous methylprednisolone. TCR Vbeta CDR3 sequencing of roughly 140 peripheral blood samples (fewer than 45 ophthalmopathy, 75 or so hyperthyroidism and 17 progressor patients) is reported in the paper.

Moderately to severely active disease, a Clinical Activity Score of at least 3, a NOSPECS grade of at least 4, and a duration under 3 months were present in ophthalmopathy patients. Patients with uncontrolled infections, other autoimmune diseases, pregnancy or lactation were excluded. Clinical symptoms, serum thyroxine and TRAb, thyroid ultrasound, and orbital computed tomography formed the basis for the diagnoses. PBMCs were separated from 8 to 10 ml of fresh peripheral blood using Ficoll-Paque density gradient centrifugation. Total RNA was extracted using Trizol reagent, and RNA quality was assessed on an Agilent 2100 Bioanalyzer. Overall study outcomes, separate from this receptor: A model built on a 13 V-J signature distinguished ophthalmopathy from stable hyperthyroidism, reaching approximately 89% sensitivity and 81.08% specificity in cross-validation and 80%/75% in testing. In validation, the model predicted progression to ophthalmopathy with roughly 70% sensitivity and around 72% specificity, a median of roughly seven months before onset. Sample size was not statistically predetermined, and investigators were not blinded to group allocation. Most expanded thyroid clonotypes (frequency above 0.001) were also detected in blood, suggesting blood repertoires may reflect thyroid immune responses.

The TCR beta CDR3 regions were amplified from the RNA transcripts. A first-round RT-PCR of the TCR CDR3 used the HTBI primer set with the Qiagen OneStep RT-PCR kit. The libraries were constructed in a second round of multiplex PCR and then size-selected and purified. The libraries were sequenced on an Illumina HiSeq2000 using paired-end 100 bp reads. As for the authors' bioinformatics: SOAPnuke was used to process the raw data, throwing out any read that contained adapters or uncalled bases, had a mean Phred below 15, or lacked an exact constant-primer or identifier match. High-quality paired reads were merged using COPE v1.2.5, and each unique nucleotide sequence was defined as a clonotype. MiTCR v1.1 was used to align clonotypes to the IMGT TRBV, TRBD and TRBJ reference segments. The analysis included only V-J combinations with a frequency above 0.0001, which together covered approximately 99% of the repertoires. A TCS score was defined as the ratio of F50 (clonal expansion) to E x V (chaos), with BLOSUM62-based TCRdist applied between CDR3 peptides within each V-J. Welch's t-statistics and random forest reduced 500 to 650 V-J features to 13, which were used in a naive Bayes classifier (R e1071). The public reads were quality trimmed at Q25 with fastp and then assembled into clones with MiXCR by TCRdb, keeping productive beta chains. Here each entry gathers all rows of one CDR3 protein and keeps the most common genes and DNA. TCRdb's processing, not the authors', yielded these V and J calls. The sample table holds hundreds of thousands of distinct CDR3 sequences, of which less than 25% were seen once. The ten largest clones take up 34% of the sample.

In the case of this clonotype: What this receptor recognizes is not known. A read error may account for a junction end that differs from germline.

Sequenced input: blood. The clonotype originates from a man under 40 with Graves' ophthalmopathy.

In nucleotide form, the sequence is TGTGCCAGCAACCCTGGGGGAACTAGTGAAAAACTGTTTTTT. Its coded protein is CASNPGGTSEKLFF. Recombination joined TRBV9 with TRBJ1-4; the D gene is perhaps TRBD1, from 5 matching bases. CDR1 and CDR2, per the germline V gene, are SGDLS and YYNGEE. There are 14 amino acids in the CDR3, from cysteine to phenylalanine inclusive. The only DNA kept is the CDR3, 42 bases in frame from the first base. Outside the CDR3, residues come from the reference TRBV9 and TRBJ1-4 proteins, so the full variable domain is: DSGVTQTPKHLITATGQRVTLRCSPRSGDLSVYWYQQSLDQGLQFLIQYYNGEERAKGNILERFSAQQFPDLHSELNLSSLELGDSALYFCASNPGGTSEKLFFGSGTQLSVL.